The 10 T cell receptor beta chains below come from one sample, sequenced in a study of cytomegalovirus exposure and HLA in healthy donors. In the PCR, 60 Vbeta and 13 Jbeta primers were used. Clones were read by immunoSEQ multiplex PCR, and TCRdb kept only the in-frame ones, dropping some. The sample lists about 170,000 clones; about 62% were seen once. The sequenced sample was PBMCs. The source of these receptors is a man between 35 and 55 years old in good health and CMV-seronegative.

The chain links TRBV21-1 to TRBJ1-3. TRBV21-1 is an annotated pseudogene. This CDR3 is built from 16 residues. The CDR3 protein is CASSKEGDNFGNTIYF. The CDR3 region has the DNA TGTGCCAGCAGCAAAGAGGGAGACAATTTCGGAAACACCATATATTTT.

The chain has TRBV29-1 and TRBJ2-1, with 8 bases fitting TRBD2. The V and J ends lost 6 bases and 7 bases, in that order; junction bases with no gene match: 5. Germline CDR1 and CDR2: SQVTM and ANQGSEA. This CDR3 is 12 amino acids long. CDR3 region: CSVRGARNEQFF. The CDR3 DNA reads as TGCAGCGTGCGGGGGGCGAGGAATGAGCAGTTCTTC.

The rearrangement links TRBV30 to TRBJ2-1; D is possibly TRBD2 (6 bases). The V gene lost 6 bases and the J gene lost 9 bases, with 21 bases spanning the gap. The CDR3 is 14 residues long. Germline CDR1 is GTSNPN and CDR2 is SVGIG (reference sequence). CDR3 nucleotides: TGTGCCTGTACTCTGATCTTAGCGGAGACTGAGCAGTTCTTC. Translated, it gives CACTLILAETEQFF. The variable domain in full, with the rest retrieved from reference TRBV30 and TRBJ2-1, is SQTIHQWPATLVQPVGSPLSLECTVEGTSNPNLYWYRQAAGRGLQLLFYSVGIGQISSEVPQNLSASRPQDRQFILSSKKLLLSDSGFYLCACTLILAETEQFFGPGTRLTVL.

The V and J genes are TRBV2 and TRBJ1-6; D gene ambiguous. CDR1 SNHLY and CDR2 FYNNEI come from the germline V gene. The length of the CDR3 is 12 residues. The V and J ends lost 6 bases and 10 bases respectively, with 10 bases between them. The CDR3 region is CASRDGGSPLHF. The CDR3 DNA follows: TGTGCCAGCAGAGACGGCGGATCACCCCTCCACTTT. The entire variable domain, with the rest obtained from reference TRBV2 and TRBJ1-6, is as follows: EPEVTQTPSHQVTQMGQEVILRCVPISNHLYFYWYRQILGQKVEFLVSFYNNEISEKSEIFDDQFSVERPDGSNFTLKIRSTKLEDSAMYFCASRDGGSPLHFGNGTRLTVT.

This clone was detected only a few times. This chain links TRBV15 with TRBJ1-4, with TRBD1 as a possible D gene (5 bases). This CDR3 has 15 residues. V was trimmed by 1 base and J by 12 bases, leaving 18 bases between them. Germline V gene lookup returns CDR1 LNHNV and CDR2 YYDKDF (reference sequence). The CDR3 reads CATSRGGRQGGELFF. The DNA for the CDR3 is TGTGCCACCAGCAGAGGAGGTCGCCAGGGTGGGGAACTGTTTTTT.

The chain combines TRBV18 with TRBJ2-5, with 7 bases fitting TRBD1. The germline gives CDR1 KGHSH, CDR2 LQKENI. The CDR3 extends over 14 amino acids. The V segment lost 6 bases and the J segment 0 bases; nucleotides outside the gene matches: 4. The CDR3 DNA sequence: TGTGCCAGCTCCCTACAGGGGTACCAAGAGACCCAGTACTTC. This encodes CASSLQGYQETQYF.

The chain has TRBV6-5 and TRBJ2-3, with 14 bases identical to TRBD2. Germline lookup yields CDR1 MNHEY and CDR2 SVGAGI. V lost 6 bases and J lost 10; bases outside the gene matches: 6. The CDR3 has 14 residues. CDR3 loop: CASRHGTSGSSQYF. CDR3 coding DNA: TGTGCCAGCAGACACGGGACTAGCGGGAGCTCGCAGTATTTT.

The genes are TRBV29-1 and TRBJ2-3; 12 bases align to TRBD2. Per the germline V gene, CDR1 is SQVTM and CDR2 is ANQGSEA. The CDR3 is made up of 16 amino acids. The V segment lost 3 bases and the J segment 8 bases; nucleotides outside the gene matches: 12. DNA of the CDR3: TGCAGCGTTGATGTAGGGCTAGCGGGGGGGCTCCCTACGCAGTATTTT. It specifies CSVDVGLAGGLPTQYF.

The CDR3 region is CASSLSPGLAFFNEQFF. The CDR3 region has the DNA TGTGCCAGCAGCCTATCCCCGGGACTAGCGTTCTTCAATGAGCAGTTCTTC. The chain combines TRBV7-2 with TRBJ2-1, with 10 bases identical to TRBD2. Germline trimming cut 5 bases from V and 6 bases from J; bases unmatched to any gene: 13. The CDR3 has 17 residues. The germline gives CDR1 SGHTA, CDR2 FQGNSA.

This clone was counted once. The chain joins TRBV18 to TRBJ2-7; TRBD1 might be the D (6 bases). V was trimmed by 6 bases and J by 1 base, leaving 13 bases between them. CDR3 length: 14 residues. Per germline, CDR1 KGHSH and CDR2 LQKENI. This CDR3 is CASSPFDRSYEQYF. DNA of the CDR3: TGTGCCAGCTCGCCGTTCGACAGGTCCTACGAGCAGTACTTC.